One TCR beta chain is described in this entry. The target antigen is unknown. All of the isolated RNA was reverse transcribed, so expressed TCRB transcripts were sequenced. The assay was immunoSEQ multiplex PCR, and TCRdb's table has in-frame clones only and misses some. The sample has 500,000 to 650,000 clones, around 11% seen once. CDR3 size: 15 residues. Trimming took 1 base from V and 0 from J, leaving 10 bases between them. CDR1 is GTSNPN and CDR2 is SVGIG in the germline V gene (reference sequence). The data are from a study of beta chain features in type 1 diabetes. Overall study findings and caveats: For Type 1 diabetes patients, all four CD4+ subsets carried TCRB CDR3s that were moderately but significantly shorter.

The sample comprised naive CD4+ T cells from blood. This rearrangement joins TRBV30 to TRBJ1-5; TRBD1 might be the D (5 bases). The clonotype originates from a man aged 25-45 years with type 1 diabetes. The CDR3 sequence is CAWSAVGTSNQPQHF. CDR3 nucleotide sequence: TGTGCCTGGAGTGCGGTCGGGACTAGCAATCAGCCCCAGCATTTT.